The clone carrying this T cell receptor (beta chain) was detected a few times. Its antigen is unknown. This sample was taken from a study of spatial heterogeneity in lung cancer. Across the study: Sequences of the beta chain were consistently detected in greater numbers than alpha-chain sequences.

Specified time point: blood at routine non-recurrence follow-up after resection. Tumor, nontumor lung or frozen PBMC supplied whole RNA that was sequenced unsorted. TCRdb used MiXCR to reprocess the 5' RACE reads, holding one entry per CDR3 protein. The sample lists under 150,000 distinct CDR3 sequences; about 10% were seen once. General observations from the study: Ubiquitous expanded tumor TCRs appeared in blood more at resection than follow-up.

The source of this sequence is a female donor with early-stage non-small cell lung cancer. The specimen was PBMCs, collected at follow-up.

CDR3 amino acids: CASSHAPGRVNTGELFF. CDR3 sequence (DNA): TGTGCCAGCAGCCACGCTCCCGGGAGGGTAAACACCGGGGAGCTGTTTTTT. The V gene is TRBV3-1, the J gene TRBJ2-2; 8 bases fit TRBD2. CDR3 size: 17 residues. CDR1 and CDR2 from the germline V gene are LGHDT and YNNKEL (reference sequence). V lost 3 bases, J lost 2 bases, and 8 bases stayed unmatched.